This T cell receptor beta chain was captured in a study of blood T cell repertoires in COVID-19. Study details: COVID-19 samples from acute and convalescent phases originated in the United States, Italy and Spain.

The germline V gene encodes CDR1 LGHNA and CDR2 YNFKEQ. The CDR3 extends over 15 amino acids. Trimming left V 4 bases short and J 7 bases short, with 17 bases between. Assay: immunoSEQ multiplex PCR; the TCRdb copy retains only in-frame clones and omits some. The data show tens of thousands of clones, roughly nine tenths seen once. The sample comprised peripheral blood. The receptor comes from a man aged 50 to 59 with COVID-19, enrolled during active disease. This chain connects TRBV4-2 to TRBJ1-3, with D uncertain. CDR3 coding DNA: TGTGCCAGCAGCCGCGGTCGAGGGTCGGACAACACCATATATTTT. This gives the protein CASSRGRGSDNTIYF.